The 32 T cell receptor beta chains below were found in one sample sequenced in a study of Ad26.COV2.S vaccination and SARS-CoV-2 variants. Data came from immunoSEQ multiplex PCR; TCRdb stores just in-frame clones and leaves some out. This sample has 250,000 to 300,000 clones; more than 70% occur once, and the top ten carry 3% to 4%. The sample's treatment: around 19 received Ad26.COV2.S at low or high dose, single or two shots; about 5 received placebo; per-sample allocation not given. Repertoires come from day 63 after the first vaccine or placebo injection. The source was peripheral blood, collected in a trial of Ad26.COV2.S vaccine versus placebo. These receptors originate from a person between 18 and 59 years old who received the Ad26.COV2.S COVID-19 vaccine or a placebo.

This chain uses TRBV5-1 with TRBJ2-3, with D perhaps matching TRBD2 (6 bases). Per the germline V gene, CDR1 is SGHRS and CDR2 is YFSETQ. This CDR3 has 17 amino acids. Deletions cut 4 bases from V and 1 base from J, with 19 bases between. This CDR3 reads CASSENILGTGTDTQYF. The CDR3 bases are TGCGCCAGCAGCGAGAATATATTGGGGACTGGCACAGATACGCAGTATTTT. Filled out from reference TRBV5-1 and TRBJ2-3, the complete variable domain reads KAGVTQTPRYLIKTRGQQVTLSCSPISGHRSVSWYQQTPGQGLQFLFEYFSETQRNKGNFPGRFSGRQFSNSRSEMNVSTLELGDSALYLCASSENILGTGTDTQYFGPGTRLTVL.

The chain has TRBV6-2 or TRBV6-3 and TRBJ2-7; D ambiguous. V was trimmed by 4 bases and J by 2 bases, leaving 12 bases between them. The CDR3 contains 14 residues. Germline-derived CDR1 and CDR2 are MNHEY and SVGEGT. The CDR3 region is CASSSGRSTYEQYF. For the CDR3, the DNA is TGTGCCAGCAGTTCGGGCAGATCCACCTACGAGCAGTACTTC.

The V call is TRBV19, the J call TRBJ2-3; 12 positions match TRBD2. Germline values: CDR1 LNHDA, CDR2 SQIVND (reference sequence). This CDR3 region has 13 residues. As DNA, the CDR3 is TGTGCAAGACTAGCGGGAGTCACAGATACGCAGTATTTT. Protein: CARLAGVTDTQYF.

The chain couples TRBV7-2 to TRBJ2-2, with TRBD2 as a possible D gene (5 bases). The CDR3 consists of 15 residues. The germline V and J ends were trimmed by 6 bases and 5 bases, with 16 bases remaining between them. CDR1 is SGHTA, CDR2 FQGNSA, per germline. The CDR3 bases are TGTGCCAGCAGTAGACTGGGAGTGGGGACCGGGGAGCTGTTTTTT. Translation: CASSRLGVGTGELFF.

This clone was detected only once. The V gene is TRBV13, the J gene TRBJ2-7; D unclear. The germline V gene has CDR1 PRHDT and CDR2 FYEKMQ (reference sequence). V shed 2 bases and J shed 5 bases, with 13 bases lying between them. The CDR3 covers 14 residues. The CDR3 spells CASSLTRLKHEQYF. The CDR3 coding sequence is TGTGCCAGCAGCTTAACCCGCCTAAAGCACGAGCAGTACTTC.

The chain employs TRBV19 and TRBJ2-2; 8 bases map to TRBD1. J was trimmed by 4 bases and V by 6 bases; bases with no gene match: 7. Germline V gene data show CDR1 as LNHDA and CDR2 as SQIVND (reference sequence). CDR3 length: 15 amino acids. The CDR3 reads CASRPGQEITGELFF. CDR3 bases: TGTGCCAGTAGGCCGGGACAGGAGATCACCGGGGAGCTGTTTTTT.

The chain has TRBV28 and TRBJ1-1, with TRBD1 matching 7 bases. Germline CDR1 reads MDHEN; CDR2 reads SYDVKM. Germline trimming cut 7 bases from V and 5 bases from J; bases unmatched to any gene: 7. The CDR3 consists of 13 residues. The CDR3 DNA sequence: TGTGCCAGCATCCCAACAGGGGTAACTGAAGCTTTCTTT. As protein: CASIPTGVTEAFF.

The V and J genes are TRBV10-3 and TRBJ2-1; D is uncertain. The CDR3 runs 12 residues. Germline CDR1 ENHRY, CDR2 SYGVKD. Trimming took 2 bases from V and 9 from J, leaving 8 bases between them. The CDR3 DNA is TGTGCCATCAGTGAGGAAGCGATTGAGCAGTTCTTC. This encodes CAISEEAIEQFF.

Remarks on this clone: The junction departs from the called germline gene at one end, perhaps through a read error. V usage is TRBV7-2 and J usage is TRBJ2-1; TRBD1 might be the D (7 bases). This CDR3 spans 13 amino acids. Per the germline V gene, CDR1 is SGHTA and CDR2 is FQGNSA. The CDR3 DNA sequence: TGTGCCAGCAGCCCGCAGGGGGACAGCCCGGGAGTCTTC. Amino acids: CASSPQGDSPGVF.

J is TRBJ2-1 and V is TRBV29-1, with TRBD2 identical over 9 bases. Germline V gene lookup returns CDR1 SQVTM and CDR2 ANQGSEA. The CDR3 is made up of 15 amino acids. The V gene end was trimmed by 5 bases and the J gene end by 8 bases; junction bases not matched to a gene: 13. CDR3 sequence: CSVQGGRGLAYEQFF. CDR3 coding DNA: TGCAGCGTTCAGGGGGGGCGGGGACTAGCATATGAGCAGTTCTTC.

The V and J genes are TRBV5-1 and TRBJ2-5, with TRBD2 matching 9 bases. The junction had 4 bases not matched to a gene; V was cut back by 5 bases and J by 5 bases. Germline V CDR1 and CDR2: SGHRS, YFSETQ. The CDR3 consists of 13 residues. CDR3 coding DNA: TGCGCCAGCAGACCTAGCGGGGTTGAGACCCAGTACTTC. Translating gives CASRPSGVETQYF. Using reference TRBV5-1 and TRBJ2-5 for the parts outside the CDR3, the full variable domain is KAGVTQTPRYLIKTRGQQVTLSCSPISGHRSVSWYQQTPGQGLQFLFEYFSETQRNKGNFPGRFSGRQFSNSRSEMNVSTLELGDSALYLCASRPSGVETQYFGPGTRLLVL.

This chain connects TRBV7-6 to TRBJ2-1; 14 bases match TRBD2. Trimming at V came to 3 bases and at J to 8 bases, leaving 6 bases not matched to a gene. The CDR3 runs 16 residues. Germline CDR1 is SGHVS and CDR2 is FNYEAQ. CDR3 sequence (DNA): TGTGCCAGCAGCTTGGGGACTAGCGGGAGCGCGGATGAGCAGTTCTTC. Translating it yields CASSLGTSGSADEQFF.

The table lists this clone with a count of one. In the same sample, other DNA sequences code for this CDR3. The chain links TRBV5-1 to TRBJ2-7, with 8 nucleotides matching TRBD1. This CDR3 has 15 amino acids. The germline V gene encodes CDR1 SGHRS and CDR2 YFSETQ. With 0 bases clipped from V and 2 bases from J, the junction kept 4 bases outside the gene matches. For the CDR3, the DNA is TGCGCCAGCAGCTTGGGGGGGACAGGAACCTACGAGCAGTACTTC. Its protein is CASSLGGTGTYEQYF. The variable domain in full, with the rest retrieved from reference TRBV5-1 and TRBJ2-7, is KAGVTQTPRYLIKTRGQQVTLSCSPISGHRSVSWYQQTPGQGLQFLFEYFSETQRNKGNFPGRFSGRQFSNSRSEMNVSTLELGDSALYLCASSLGGTGTYEQYFGPGTRLTVT.

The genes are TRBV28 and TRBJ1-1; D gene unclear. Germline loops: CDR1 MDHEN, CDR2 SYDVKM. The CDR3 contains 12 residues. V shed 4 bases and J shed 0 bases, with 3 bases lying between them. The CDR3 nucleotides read TGTGCCAGCAGTTACTTGAACACTGAAGCTTTCTTT. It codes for CASSYLNTEAFF.

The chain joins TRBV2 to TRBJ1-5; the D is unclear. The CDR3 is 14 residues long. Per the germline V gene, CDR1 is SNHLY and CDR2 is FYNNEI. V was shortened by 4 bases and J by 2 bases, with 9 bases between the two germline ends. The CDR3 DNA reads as TGTGCCAGCAGTGGAGGGATGGGCAATCAGCCCCAGCATTTT. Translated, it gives CASSGGMGNQPQHF. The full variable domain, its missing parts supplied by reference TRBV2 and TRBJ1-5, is EPEVTQTPSHQVTQMGQEVILRCVPISNHLYFYWYRQILGQKVEFLVSFYNNEISEKSEIFDDQFSVERPDGSNFTLKIRSTKLEDSAMYFCASSGGMGNQPQHFGDGTRLSIL.

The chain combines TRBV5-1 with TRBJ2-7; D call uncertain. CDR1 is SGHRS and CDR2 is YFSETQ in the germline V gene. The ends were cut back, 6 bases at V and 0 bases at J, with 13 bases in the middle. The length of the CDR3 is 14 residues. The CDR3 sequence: CASTPTGFSYEQYF. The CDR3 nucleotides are TGCGCCAGCACCCCGACGGGTTTCTCCTACGAGCAGTACTTC.

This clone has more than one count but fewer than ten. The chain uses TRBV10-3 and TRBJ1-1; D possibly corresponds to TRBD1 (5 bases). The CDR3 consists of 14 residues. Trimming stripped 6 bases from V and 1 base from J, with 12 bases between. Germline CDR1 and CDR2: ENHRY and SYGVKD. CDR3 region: CAIRGQGRNTEAFF. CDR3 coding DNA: TGTGCCATCAGGGGGCAGGGCAGGAACACTGAAGCTTTCTTT.

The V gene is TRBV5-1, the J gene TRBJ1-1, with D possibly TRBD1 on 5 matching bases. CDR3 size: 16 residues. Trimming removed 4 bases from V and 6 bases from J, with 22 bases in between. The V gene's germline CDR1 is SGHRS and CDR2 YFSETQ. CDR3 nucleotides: TGCGCCAGCAGCCCTTCTTCAGGGACCAGGGCCCCTGAAGCTTTCTTT. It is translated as CASSPSSGTRAPEAFF.

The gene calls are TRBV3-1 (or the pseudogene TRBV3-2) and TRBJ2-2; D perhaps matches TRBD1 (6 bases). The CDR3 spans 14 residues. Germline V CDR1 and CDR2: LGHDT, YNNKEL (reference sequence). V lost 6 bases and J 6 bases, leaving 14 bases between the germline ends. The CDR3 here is CASSLRGGPGELFF. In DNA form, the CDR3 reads TGTGCCAGCAGTCTGAGAGGGGGACCCGGGGAGCTGTTTTTT.

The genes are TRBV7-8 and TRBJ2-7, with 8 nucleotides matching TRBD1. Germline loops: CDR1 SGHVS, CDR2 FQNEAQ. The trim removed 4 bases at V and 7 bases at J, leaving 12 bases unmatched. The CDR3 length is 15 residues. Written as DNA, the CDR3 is TGTGCCAGCAGCTCCCGACAGGGGCGCTCGGCGGAGCAGTACTTC. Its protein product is CASSSRQGRSAEQYF. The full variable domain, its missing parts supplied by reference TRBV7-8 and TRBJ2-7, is GAGVSQSPRYKVAKRGQDVALRCDPISGHVSLFWYQQALGQGPEFLTYFQNEAQLDKSGLPSDRFFAERPEGSVSTLKIQRTQQEDSAVYLCASSSRQGRSAEQYFGPGTRLTVT.

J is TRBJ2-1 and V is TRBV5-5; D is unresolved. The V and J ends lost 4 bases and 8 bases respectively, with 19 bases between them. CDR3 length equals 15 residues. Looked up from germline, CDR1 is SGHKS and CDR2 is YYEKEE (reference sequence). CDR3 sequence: CASSLSLTRHDEQFF. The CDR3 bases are TGTGCCAGCAGCCTATCCCTTACTCGTCACGATGAGCAGTTCTTC.

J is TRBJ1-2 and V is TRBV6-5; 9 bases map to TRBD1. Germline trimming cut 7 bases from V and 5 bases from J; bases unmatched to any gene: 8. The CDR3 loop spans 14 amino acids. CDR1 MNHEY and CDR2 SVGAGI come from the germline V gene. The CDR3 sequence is CASKLTGGRYGYTF. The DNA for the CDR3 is TGTGCCAGCAAGTTGACAGGGGGAAGATATGGCTACACCTTC.

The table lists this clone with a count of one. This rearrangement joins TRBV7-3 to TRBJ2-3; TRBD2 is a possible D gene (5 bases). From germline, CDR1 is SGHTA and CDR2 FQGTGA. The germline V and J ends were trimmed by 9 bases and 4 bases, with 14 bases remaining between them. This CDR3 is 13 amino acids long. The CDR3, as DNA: TGTGCCAGTCGTATTGCGGGTGCAGATACGCAGTATTTT. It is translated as CASRIAGADTQYF.

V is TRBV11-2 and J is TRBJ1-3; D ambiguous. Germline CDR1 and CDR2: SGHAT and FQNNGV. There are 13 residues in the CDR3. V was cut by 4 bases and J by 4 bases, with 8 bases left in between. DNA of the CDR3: TGTGCCAGCAGCTCGAGCAGGGGAAACACCATATATTTT. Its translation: CASSSSRGNTIYF.

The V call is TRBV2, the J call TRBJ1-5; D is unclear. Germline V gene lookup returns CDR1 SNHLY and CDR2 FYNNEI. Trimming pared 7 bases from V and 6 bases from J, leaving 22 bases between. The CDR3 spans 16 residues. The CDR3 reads CASTTRDPRTGQPQHF. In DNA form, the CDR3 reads TGTGCCAGCACCACAAGAGACCCACGAACGGGTCAGCCCCAGCATTTT. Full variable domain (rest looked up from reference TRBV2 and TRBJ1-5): EPEVTQTPSHQVTQMGQEVILRCVPISNHLYFYWYRQILGQKVEFLVSFYNNEISEKSEIFDDQFSVERPDGSNFTLKIRSTKLEDSAMYFCASTTRDPRTGQPQHFGDGTRLSIL.

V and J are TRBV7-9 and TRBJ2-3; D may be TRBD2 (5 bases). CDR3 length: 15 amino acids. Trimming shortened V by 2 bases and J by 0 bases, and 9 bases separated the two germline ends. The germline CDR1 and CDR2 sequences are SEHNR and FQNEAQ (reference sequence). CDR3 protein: CASSLPGISTDTQYF. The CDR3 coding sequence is TGTGCCAGCAGCTTACCGGGAATCAGCACAGATACGCAGTATTTT. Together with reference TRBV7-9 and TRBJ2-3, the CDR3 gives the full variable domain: DTGVSQNPRHKITKRGQNVTFRCDPISEHNRLYWYRQTLGQGPEFLTYFQNEAQLEKSRLLSDRFSAERPKGSFSTLEIQRTEQGDSAMYLCASSLPGISTDTQYFGPGTRLTVL.

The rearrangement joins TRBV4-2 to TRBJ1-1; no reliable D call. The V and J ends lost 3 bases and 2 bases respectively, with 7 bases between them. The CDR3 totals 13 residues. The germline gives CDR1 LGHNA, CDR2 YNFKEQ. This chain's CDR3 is CASSQGKNTEAFF. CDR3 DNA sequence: TGTGCCAGCAGCCAGGGCAAAAACACTGAAGCTTTCTTT.

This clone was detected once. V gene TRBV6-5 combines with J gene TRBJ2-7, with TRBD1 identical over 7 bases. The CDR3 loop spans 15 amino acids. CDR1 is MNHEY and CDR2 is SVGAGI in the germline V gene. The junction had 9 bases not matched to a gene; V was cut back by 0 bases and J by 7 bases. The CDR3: CASSYSPGTAQEQYF. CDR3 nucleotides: TGTGCCAGCAGTTACTCACCCGGGACAGCTCAGGAGCAGTACTTC.

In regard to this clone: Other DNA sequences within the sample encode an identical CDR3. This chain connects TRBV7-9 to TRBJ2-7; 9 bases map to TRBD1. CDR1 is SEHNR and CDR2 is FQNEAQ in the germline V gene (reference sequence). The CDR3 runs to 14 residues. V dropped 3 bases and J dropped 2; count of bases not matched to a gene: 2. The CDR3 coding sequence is TGTGCCAGCAGCTTGACAGGGGGGGCCTACGAGCAGTACTTC. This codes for CASSLTGGAYEQYF.

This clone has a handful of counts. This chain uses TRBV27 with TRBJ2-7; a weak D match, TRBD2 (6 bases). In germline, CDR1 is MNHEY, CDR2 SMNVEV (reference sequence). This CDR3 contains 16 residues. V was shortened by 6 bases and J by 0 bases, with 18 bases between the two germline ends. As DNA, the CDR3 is TGTGCCAGCAGCCCCGGAAGCGGGCAGAGCTCCTACGAGCAGTACTTC. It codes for CASSPGSGQSSYEQYF.

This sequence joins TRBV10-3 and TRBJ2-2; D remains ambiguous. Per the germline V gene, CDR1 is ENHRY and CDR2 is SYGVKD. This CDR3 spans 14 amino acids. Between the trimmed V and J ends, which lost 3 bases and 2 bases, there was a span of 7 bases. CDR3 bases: TGTGCCATCAGTGAAACAGAAAACACCGGGGAGCTGTTTTTT. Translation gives CAISETENTGELFF.

The CDR3: CASSLGGLDEQYF. Written as DNA, the CDR3 is TGTGCCAGCAGCTTAGGGGGTCTGGACGAGCAGTACTTC. The rearrangement uses TRBV7-2 and TRBJ2-7; no firm D call. Germline values: CDR1 SGHTA, CDR2 FQGNSA. V dropped 1 base and J dropped 5 bases, with 9 bases sitting between them. There are 13 residues in the CDR3. Full variable domain (remainder filled in from reference TRBV7-2 and TRBJ2-7): GAGVSQSPSNKVTEKGKDVELRCDPISGHTALYWYRQSLGQGLEFLIYFQGNSAPDKSGLPSDRFSAERTGGSVSTLTIQRTQQEDSAVYLCASSLGGLDEQYFGPGTRLTVT.